Following are 12 T cell receptor beta chains from one sample sequenced in a study of low-dose radiotherapy and immunotherapy resistance in tumors. cDNA synthesis used a TRAV/TRBV-specific primer set for both chains. With a constant-region primer and a V-primer adapter, TCRs were subjected to approximately 21 PCR cycles of amplification. One entry per CDR3 protein, called by TCRdb with MiXCR from the reads. The repertoire holds tens of thousands of distinct CDR3 sequences, about 25% seen once, with over 9% in the top ten. Noted time point: after trial treatment. The sample's treatment: LDRT plus nivolumab, ipilimumab, low-dose cyclophosphamide and aspirin (RACIN trial). This sample comprised PBMCs, obtained after low-dose radiotherapy plus immunotherapy. All receptors derive from a male donor with prostate cancer.

This clonotype was detected many times. The chain is built from TRBV5-1 and TRBJ2-1; 7 nucleotides match TRBD1. V dropped 4 bases and J dropped 10; count of bases not matched to a gene: 8. The V gene's germline CDR1 is SGHRS and CDR2 YFSETQ. The CDR3 is 13 amino acids. In nucleotides, the CDR3 is TGCGCCAGCAGCCGACAGGGCCGGGACGAGCAGTTCTTC. This codes for CASSRQGRDEQFF.

This clonotype was seen ten or more times. The chain couples TRBV6-2 or TRBV6-3 to TRBJ1-1; D is unclear. V lost 5 bases to trimming and J lost 4 bases, with 11 bases between them. The germline V gene encodes CDR1 MNHEY and CDR2 SVGEGT. The length of the CDR3 is 13 residues. The CDR3 is CASSLIRSTEAFF. CDR3 in DNA: TGTGCCAGCAGTCTTATACGGAGCACTGAAGCTTTCTTT.

This clonotype was counted ten times or more. The genes are TRBV19 and TRBJ2-1; TRBD1 might be the D (6 bases). The CDR3 consists of 15 residues. Trimming took off 6 bases at V and 0 bases at J, with 12 bases between the two ends. The germline V gene has CDR1 LNHDA and CDR2 SQIVND (reference sequence). The chain's CDR3 is CASRADRSSYNEQFF. CDR3 DNA: TGTGCCAGTAGGGCAGACAGGAGCTCCTACAATGAGCAGTTCTTC.

This clonotype has ten or more counts. The V gene is TRBV12-5, the J gene TRBJ1-1; TRBD1 matches 7 bases. The J segment lost 7 bases and the V segment lost 10 bases, leaving 9 bases of the junction unmatched. The CDR3 consists of 12 residues. CDR1 is LGHNT, CDR2 FRNRAP, per germline. CDR3 nucleotide sequence: TGTGCTACCCGGGACAGTCAACTTGAAGCTTTCTTT. It yields the protein CATRDSQLEAFF.

This clonotype has a count of ten or more. The rearrangement joins TRBV7-8 to TRBJ2-5; 7 bases fit TRBD1. Germline trimming cut 1 base from V and 2 bases from J; bases unmatched to any gene: 4. Germline V lookup: CDR1 SGHVS, CDR2 FQNEAQ. The CDR3 contains 15 residues. The DNA of the CDR3 is TGTGCCAGCAGCTTAGGCTCCAGGGGGCAAGAGACCCAGTACTTC. Its translation is CASSLGSRGQETQYF. Using reference TRBV7-8 and TRBJ2-5 for the parts outside the CDR3, the full variable domain is GAGVSQSPRYKVAKRGQDVALRCDPISGHVSLFWYQQALGQGPEFLTYFQNEAQLDKSGLPSDRFFAERPEGSVSTLKIQRTQQEDSAVYLCASSLGSRGQETQYFGPGTRLLVL.

At least ten counts were recorded for this clonotype. V and J are TRBV7-9 and TRBJ2-5; D is uncertain. Per the germline V gene, CDR1 is SEHNR and CDR2 is FQNEAQ (reference sequence). Trimming took 1 base from V and 5 from J, leaving 8 bases between them. The CDR3 loop spans 13 amino acids. The CDR3, as DNA: TGTGCCAGCAGCTTAGAATCCCGGGAGACCCAGTACTTC. Residues: CASSLESRETQYF.

This clonotype was counted at least ten times. The chain recombines TRBV11-2 with TRBJ1-1; D call uncertain. Trimming cost V 4 bases and J 5 bases, with 14 bases left between them. Germline CDR1 is SGHAT and CDR2 is FQNNGV. The CDR3 length is 14 residues. The CDR3 coding sequence is TGTGCCAGCAGCTGGGGAGTTCTTAGGACTGAAGCTTTCTTT. Protein: CASSWGVLRTEAFF.

As for this clonotype: A read error is the likely source, as a far larger clone sits one nucleotide away. J is TRBJ1-1 and V is TRBV28; D gene ambiguous. The ends were cut back, 6 bases at V and 1 base at J, with 6 bases in the middle. Looked up from germline, CDR1 is MDHEN and CDR2 is SYDVKM. This CDR3 has 12 amino acids. CDR3 residues: CASRLRNTEAFF. The DNA of the CDR3 is TGTGCCAGCAGATTAAGGAACACTGAAGCTTTCTTT.

This clonotype counts as medium-sized. The V and J genes are TRBV5-1 and TRBJ2-7; the match to TRBD1 covers 8 bases. This CDR3 has 16 residues. Germline-derived CDR1 and CDR2 are SGHRS and YFSETQ. J lost 5 bases, V lost 2 bases, and 12 bases had no gene match. Here the CDR3 DNA reads TGCGCCAGCAGCTTCCCGGCGACAGGGGTCCTCGACGAGCAGTACTTC. This encodes CASSFPATGVLDEQYF.

This clonotype was found many times. The gene calls are TRBV2 and TRBJ2-1, with D possibly TRBD1 on 5 matching bases. The CDR3 is made up of 16 amino acids. Looked up from germline, CDR1 is SNHLY and CDR2 is FYNNEI. The V end lost 2 bases, the J end lost 1 base, and 12 bases lay between the germline ends. The chain's CDR3 is CASSERRAGSYNEQFF. In DNA form, the CDR3 reads TGTGCCAGCAGTGAACGGAGAGCAGGGTCCTACAATGAGCAGTTCTTC.

This clonotype was recorded many times. V and J are TRBV5-1 and TRBJ2-1; D is ambiguous. Trimming took off 4 bases at V and 6 bases at J, with 14 bases between the two ends. The germline V gene encodes CDR1 SGHRS and CDR2 YFSETQ. This CDR3 has 14 residues. The CDR3 region is CASSGQVGPNEQFF. The CDR3 nucleotides read TGCGCCAGCAGCGGTCAGGTGGGTCCCAATGAGCAGTTCTTC.

In this sample, this clonotype turned up many times. The chain recombines TRBV29-1 with TRBJ2-1; D uncertain. This CDR3 is built from 15 residues. V shed 3 bases and J shed 0 bases, with 12 bases lying between them. The germline CDR1 and CDR2 sequences are SQVTM and ANQGSEA. CDR3 in amino acids: CSVEVGSFSYNEQFF. In DNA, the CDR3 is TGCAGCGTTGAGGTCGGGTCCTTCTCCTACAATGAGCAGTTCTTC.